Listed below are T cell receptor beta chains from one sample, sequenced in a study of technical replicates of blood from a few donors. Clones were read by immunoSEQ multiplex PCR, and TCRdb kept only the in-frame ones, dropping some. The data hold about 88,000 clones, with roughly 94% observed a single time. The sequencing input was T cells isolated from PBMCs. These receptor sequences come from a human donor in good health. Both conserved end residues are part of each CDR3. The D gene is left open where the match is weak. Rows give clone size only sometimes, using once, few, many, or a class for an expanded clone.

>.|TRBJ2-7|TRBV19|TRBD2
TGTGCCAGTAGTATTGGACTAGCGGGAATATACGAGCAGTACTTC
CASSIGLAGIYEQYF
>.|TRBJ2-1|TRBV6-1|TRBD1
TGTGCCAGCAGTGAAAAAAGGGGGCAGATAAATGAGCAGTTCTTC
CASSEKRGQINEQFF
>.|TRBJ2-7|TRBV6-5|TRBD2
TGTGCCAGCAGTCCCGTAGCGGGAGAGTACGAGCAGTACTTC
CASSPVAGEYEQYF
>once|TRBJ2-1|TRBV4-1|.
TGCGCCAGCAGCCAGGCCGGGACATCAAAGGCCATTGAGCAGTTCTTC
CASSQAGTSKAIEQFF
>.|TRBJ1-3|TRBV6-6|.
TGTGCCAGCAGCCTCCGAGGATCGGGGACTGGAAACACCATATATTTT
CASSLRGSGTGNTIYF
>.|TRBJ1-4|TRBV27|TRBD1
TGTGCCAGCAGCCGACAGGGGAGGAATGAAAAACTGTTTTTT
CASSRQGRNEKLFF
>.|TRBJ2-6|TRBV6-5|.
TGTGCCAGCAGTCGCTCTGGGGCCAACGTCCTGACTTTC
CASSRSGANVLTF
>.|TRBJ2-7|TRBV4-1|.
TGCGCCAGCAGCCAAGAGGACTCGATCTCCTACGAGCAGTACTTC
CASSQEDSISYEQYF
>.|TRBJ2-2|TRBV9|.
TGTGCCAGCAACCTTGACTACGAGCGGAACACCGGGGAGCTGTTTTTT
CASNLDYERNTGELFF
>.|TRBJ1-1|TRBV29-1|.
TGCAGCGAAGATAGAATGAACACTGAAGCTTTCTTT
CSEDRMNTEAFF
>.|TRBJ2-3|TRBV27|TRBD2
TGTGCCAGCAGTTTGTTACTAGCGGGAGGAACAGATACGCAGTATTTT
CASSLLLAGGTDTQYF
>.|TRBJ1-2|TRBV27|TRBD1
TGTGCCAGCAGTTTATCCATATCGGGACAGGGGGCCTTAGGGTATGGCTACACCTTC
CASSLSISGQGALGYGYTF
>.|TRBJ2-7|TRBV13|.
TGTGCCAGCAGCTACGCGGGACAGTCCTACGAGCAGTACTTC
CASSYAGQSYEQYF
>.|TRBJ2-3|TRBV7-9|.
TGTGCCAGCAGCTCCTACCCACTAGCAGACAGCACAGATACGCAGTATTTT
CASSSYPLADSTDTQYF
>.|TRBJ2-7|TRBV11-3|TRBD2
TGTGCCAGCAGCTTACATACTAGCGGGAGTCGTGAGCAGTACTTC
CASSLHTSGSREQYF
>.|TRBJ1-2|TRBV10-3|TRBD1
TGTGCCATCAGTGAGCCTATTACCGCCCGAGGACAGGGGACGGGCTACACCTTC
CAISEPITARGQGTGYTF
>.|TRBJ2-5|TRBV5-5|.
TGTGCCAGCAGCTTGGACGGGATCTACCAAGAGACCCAGTACTTC
CASSLDGIYQETQYF
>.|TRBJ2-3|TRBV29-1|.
TGCAGCGTTGAGGGCCCCGGTGGAACAGATACGCAGTATTTT
CSVEGPGGTDTQYF
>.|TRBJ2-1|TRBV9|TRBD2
TGTGCCAGCAGCGTAGGGGGCGGGAGGAGCTCCTACAATGAGCAGTTCTTC
CASSVGGGRSSYNEQFF
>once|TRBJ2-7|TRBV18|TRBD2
TGTGCCAGCTCACCACCCGCGGGAGTTCCCAGCGAGCAGTACTTC
CASSPPAGVPSEQYF
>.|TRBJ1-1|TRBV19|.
TGTGCCAGCTCGAAGGGGCGCGCCTCCAATTTTTTATCCACTGAAGCTTTCTTT
CASSKGRASNFLSTEAFF
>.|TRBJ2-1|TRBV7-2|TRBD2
TGTGCCAGCAGCTCGCTGATAAGCGGGACTGCTTACAATGAGCAGTTCTTC
CASSSLISGTAYNEQFF
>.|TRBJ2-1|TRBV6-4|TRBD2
TGTGCCAGCAGTGACTCGAAAAGAGGGGGGACTAGCGGGAGGGATGAGCAGTTCTTC
CASSDSKRGGTSGRDEQFF
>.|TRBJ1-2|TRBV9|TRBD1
TGTGCCAGCAGCGTAGGACAGGGGGCTAACTATGGCTACACCTTC
CASSVGQGANYGYTF
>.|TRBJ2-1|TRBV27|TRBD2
TGTGCCAGCAGTTTACGGGGGGTAGCGCAGCCTTACAATGAGCAGTTCTTC
CASSLRGVAQPYNEQFF
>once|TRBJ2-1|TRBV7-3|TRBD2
TGTGCCAGCAGCCGCCAAGCGGGATCCTCCTACAATGAGCAGTTCTTC
CASSRQAGSSYNEQFF
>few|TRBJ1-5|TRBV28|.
TGTGCCAGCAGCCCACCGGACAGATTGAATCAGCCCCAGCATTTT
CASSPPDRLNQPQHF
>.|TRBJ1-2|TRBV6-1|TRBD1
TGTGCCAGCAGTGAACCTGACAGGGAGTTCTATGGCTACACCTTC
CASSEPDREFYGYTF
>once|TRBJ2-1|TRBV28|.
TGTGCCAGCAACCTGTCGGGATTCACCTACAATGAGCAGTTCTTC
CASNLSGFTYNEQFF
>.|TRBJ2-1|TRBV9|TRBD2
TGTGCCAGCAGCGTGACTAGCGGGCGAGGGGATGAGCAGTTCTTC
CASSVTSGRGDEQFF
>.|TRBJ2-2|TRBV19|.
TGTGCCAGCCGCCGTCAGGGGCCAAACACCGGGGAGCTGTTTTTT
CASRRQGPNTGELFF
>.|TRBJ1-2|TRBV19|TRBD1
TGTGCCAGTACCCTAACCGGGACAGGGGACGGCTACACCTTC
CASTLTGTGDGYTF